This is a list of T cell receptor beta chains from one sample in a study of CXCR3-negative and CXCR3-positive naive CD8 T cells. TCRdb reprocessed the 5' RACE reads, with one entry per CDR3 protein and no DNA. This repertoire includes tens of thousands of distinct CDR3 sequences. The sequenced sample consisted of memory CD8+ T cells from blood. Source of these receptors: a human donor in good health. Some clones in this sample may be carry-over from other donors' samples. Each CDR3 is given with its conserved first and last residue.

J gene | CDR3 length | V gene | CDR3 protein
TRBJ2-3 | 14 | TRBV7-3 | CASSHGGMSDTQYF
TRBJ2-7 | 14 | TRBV4-3 | CASSFGEPAYEQYF
TRBJ1-2 | 17 | TRBV12-3/TRBV12-4 | CASSLAGVSFSNYGYTF
TRBJ1-2 | 14 | TRBV12-3/TRBV12-4 | CASSRRDRERGYTF
TRBJ1-4 | 17 | TRBV4-2 | CASSPYSLEGASEKLFF
TRBJ2-1 | 18 | TRBV4-1 | CASSQDMLAGGLYNEQFF
TRBJ2-7 | 12 | TRBV29-1 | CSVEDNSYEQYF
TRBJ2-2 | 13 | TRBV25-1 | CASCGRSTGELFF
TRBJ1-2 | 13 | TRBV14 | CASSQGGLYGYTF
TRBJ2-5 | 19 | TRBV7-2 | CASSDGLAGGPIMWETQYF
TRBJ1-3 | 14 | TRBV29-1 | CSVEGSAGEDTIYF
TRBJ2-3 | 19 | TRBV7-9 | CASSHPAGLADTVTDTQYF
TRBJ1-2 | 14 | TRBV28 | CASSLILANYGYTF
TRBJ1-1 | 12 | TRBV29-1 | CSVLTGEVEAFF
TRBJ2-7 | 13 | TRBV29-1 | CSVEDHQSYEQYF
TRBJ2-7 | 13 | TRBV6-5 | CASGKGEAHEQYF
TRBJ1-4 | 16 | TRBV9 | CASSVGDAERNEKLFF
TRBJ2-5 | 13 | TRBV7-3 | CASSWGQSETQYF
TRBJ2-7 | 16 | TRBV4-3 | CASSQVGGQGADEQYF
TRBJ1-5 | 13 | TRBV5-1 | CASSLRGAPPQHF
TRBJ2-5 | 13 | TRBV23-1 | CASRGRPQETQYF
TRBJ2-5 | 17 | TRBV29-1 | CSVEGLLAGVGGGTQYF
TRBJ2-3 | 15 | TRBV20-1 | CSARSAGGPEDTQYF
TRBJ2-2 | 14 | TRBV30 | CAWTTKADTGELFF
TRBJ1-1 | 16 | TRBV28 | CASSLMTGAQNTEAFF
TRBJ2-6 | 15 | TRBV9 | CASSVDGSGANVLTF
TRBJ2-1 | 13 | TRBV7-9 | CASSLARYNEQFF
TRBJ2-1 | 16 | TRBV7-9 | CASSLSRTFSYNEQFF
TRBJ1-2 | 12 | TRBV29-1 | CSGGYRGDGYTF
TRBJ1-1 | 15 | TRBV9 | CASSVSAFMNTEAFF
TRBJ1-5 | 13 | TRBV6-2/TRBV6-3 | CASSYLGNQPQHF
TRBJ1-5 | 15 | TRBV6-2/TRBV6-3 | CASCSRQGLDQPQHF
TRBJ2-6 | 15 | TRBV29-1 | CSVEGPVSGANVLTF
TRBJ2-7 | 16 | TRBV7-2 | CASSLVLAPDAYEQYF
TRBJ2-2 | 17 | TRBV7-2 | CASSSGLAEINTGELFF
TRBJ2-2 | 17 | TRBV27 | CASSLTRGAEYTGELFF